This is a list of T cell receptor beta chains from one sample in a study of cytomegalovirus exposure and HLA in healthy donors. Only in-frame clones appear in the TCRdb table, and some are missing; sequencing was by immunoSEQ multiplex PCR. The sample shows over 150,000 clones, 70% to 80% of them seen only once. The specimen was PBMCs. The receptor set was obtained from a middle-aged man in good health and CMV-seronegative. Each CDR3 is given with its conserved first and last residue. Each record gives: V gene, J gene, CDR3 protein.

V: TRBV11-2
J: TRBJ1-6
CDR3: CASSSTTGGNSPLHF

V: TRBV28
J: TRBJ1-4
CDR3: CASSFPGDEKLFF

V: TRBV19
J: TRBJ2-7
CDR3: CASSTGTGALKKRGEQYF

V: TRBV10-3
J: TRBJ2-7
CDR3: CAIQPRDSSYEQYF

V: TRBV23-1
J: TRBJ2-1
CDR3: CASSHLRGRNEQFF

V: TRBV7-9
J: TRBJ2-1
CDR3: CASSSSGQWNEQFF

V: TRBV30
J: TRBJ1-5
CDR3: CAWSQDRGTQHF

V: TRBV28
J: TRBJ2-7
CDR3: CASSSTTTGAYEQYF

V: TRBV23-1
J: TRBJ1-1
CDR3: CASRTDRGRSGTEAFF

V: TRBV7-2
J: TRBJ2-7
CDR3: CASSSFRAHEQYF

V: TRBV6-1
J: TRBJ2-7
CDR3: CASSPGLAVLEQYF

V: TRBV18
J: TRBJ2-7
CDR3: CASSIGQGAPYF

V: TRBV7-7
J: TRBJ2-2
CDR3: CASSRAGGNTGELFF

V: TRBV11-2
J: TRBJ1-1
CDR3: CASRGGGGNTEAFF

V: TRBV7-9
J: TRBJ1-2
CDR3: CASSLGPGISYGYTF

V: TRBV28
J: TRBJ2-2
CDR3: CASNFGQGRDTGELFF

V: TRBV29-1
J: TRBJ1-2
CDR3: CSVVEGFGYGYTF

V: TRBV28
J: TRBJ2-5
CDR3: CASSLSGTGGRETQYF

V: TRBV15
J: TRBJ2-5
CDR3: CATSRYGGQETQYF

V: TRBV7-3
J: TRBJ2-1
CDR3: CASSSQGLAGGRYNEQFF

V: TRBV19
J: TRBJ2-7
CDR3: CASSIRGTVDPYEQYF

V: TRBV27
J: TRBJ1-2
CDR3: CASSLSGPNYGYTF